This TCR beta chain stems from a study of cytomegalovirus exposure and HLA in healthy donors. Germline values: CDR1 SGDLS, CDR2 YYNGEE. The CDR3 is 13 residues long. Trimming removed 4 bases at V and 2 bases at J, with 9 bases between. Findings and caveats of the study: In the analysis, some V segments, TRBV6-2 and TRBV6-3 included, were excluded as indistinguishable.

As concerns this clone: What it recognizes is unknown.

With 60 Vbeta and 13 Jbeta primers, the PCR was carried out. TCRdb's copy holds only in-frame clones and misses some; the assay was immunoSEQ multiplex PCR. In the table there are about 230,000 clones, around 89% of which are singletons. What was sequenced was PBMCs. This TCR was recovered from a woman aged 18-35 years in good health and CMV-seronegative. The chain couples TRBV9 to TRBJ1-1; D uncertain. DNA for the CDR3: TGTGCCAGCAGCCAGAGGTATAACACTGAAGCTTTCTTT. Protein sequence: CASSQRYNTEAFF.